Following are 7 T cell receptor beta chains from one sample sequenced in a study of T cells after yellow fever vaccination. TCRdb re-analysed the 5' RACE reads in MiXCR, keeping a single row per CDR3 protein. Among some 110,000 distinct CDR3 sequences listed, 6.5% to 9% were seen once. This specimen was CD4+ T cells sorted from PBMCs, taken more than 35 days after the first yellow fever vaccination. These TCRs come from a man aged 18 to 29 who received the YFV17D yellow fever vaccine.

This clonotype showed up just a few times. The chain couples TRBV6-5 to TRBJ2-7; unclear D gene. V was clipped by 0 bases and J by 2 bases, with 11 bases between them. Germline lookup yields CDR1 MNHEY and CDR2 SVGAGI. CDR3 length equals 15 residues. CDR3 sequence: CASSYSSSVPYEQYV. CDR3 DNA sequence: TGTGCCAGCAGTTACTCGAGCTCAGTACCCTACGAGCAGTACGTC.

This clonotype has ten or more counts. The V call is TRBV12-3 or TRBV12-4, the J call TRBJ2-3; 8 nucleotides match TRBD2. J gave up 2 bases and V 3 bases, and 4 bases lay outside the gene matches. The CDR3 is 15 residues long. The CDR3 DNA is TGTGCCAGCAGTTTGAGCGGGGGCCTCACAGATACGCAGTATTTT. It specifies CASSLSGGLTDTQYF.

This clonotype showed up many times. The chain couples TRBV5-1 to TRBJ2-1; D not resolved. The germline V and J ends were trimmed by 6 bases and 6 bases, with 7 bases remaining between them. The germline CDR1 and CDR2 sequences are SGHRS and YFSETQ. This CDR3 is built from 11 residues. CDR3 loop: CASNSGNEQFF. The CDR3 bases are TGCGCCAGCAACTCCGGCAATGAGCAGTTCTTC.

This clonotype was picked up many times. The rearrangement uses TRBV10-2 and TRBJ2-5, with D possibly being TRBD2 (5 bases). V gave up 4 bases and J gave up 4 bases, with 7 bases separating them. CDR1 and CDR2 (germline): WSHSY, SAAADI. This CDR3 contains 12 residues. CDR3 sequence: CASSAGGETQYF. CDR3 nucleotide sequence: TGCGCCAGCAGTGCCGGAGGAGAGACCCAGTACTTC.

This clonotype was counted a few times. This sequence joins TRBV12-5 and TRBJ2-1; 9 bases align to TRBD2. Looked up from germline, CDR1 is LGHNT and CDR2 is FRNRAP. This CDR3 has 16 amino acids. Trimming removed 5 bases from V and 10 bases from J; junction bases left unmatched: 15. The CDR3 DNA follows: TGTGCTAGTGGTCCCCCGGGACTAGCACTCCCCCAAGAGCAGTTCTTC. This sequence encodes CASGPPGLALPQEQFF.

The sample holds many counts of this clonotype. The genes are TRBV28 and TRBJ2-2, with D perhaps matching TRBD1 (6 bases). From germline, CDR1 is MDHEN and CDR2 SYDVKM. This CDR3 has 15 residues. V was pared by 3 bases and J by 1 base, with 9 bases between. Here the CDR3 reads CASSLTGGNTGELFF. CDR3 nucleotide sequence: TGTGCCAGCAGTTTGACAGGCGGGAACACCGGGGAGCTGTTTTTT.

This clonotype turned up a few times. The chain employs TRBV5-1 and TRBJ2-7; D remains ambiguous. From germline, CDR1 is SGHRS and CDR2 YFSETQ. CDR3 length: 15 residues. Trimming stripped 0 bases from V and 0 bases from J, with 10 bases between. CDR3 loop: CASSLGRSNSYEQYV. DNA of the CDR3: TGCGCCAGCAGCTTGGGGCGGTCTAACTCCTACGAGCAGTACGTC.